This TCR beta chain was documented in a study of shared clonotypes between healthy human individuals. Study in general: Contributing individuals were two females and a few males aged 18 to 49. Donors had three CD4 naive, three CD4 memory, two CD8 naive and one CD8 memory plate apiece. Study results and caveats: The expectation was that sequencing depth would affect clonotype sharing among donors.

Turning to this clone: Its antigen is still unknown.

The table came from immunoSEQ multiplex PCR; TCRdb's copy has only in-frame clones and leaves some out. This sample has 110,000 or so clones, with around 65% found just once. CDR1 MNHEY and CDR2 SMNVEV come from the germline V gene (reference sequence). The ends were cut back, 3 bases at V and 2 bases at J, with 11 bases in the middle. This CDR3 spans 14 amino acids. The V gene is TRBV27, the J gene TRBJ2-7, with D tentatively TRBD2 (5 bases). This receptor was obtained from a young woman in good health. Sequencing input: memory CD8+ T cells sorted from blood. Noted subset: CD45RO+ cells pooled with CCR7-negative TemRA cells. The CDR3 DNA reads TGTGCCAGCAGTTTCCGGGGTGTGCCCTACGAGCAGTACTTC. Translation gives CASSFRGVPYEQYF.